A selection of T cell receptor beta chains follows, all from one sample in a study of blood T cell repertoires in COVID-19. Here immunoSEQ multiplex PCR was the method, and the copy in TCRdb shows in-frame clones only, minus some. Of around 100,000 clones listed, 86% are singletons. The sample was peripheral blood. These receptors came from a man aged 40-49 years with acute or convalescent COVID-19. The CDR3 runs from the conserved cysteine through the conserved F or W. A D gene is named only where the DNA matches it firmly. Only part of the rows carry a size: once, few, many, or a class if the clone is expanded.

d_gene: NA
abundance: NA
v_gene: TRBV18
j_gene: TRBJ1-1
CDR3nt: TGTGCCAGCTCACCATGGGGAGGCCCTAGGACTGAAGCTTTCTTT
CDR3aa: CASSPWGGPRTEAFF

d_gene: TRBD2
abundance: NA
v_gene: TRBV9
j_gene: TRBJ2-7
CDR3nt: TGTGCCAGCAGCCCGGGACAGTTGACTAGCGGGACCTCCTACGAGCAGTACTTC
CDR3aa: CASSPGQLTSGTSYEQYF

d_gene: TRBD1
abundance: once
v_gene: TRBV11-2
j_gene: TRBJ1-3
CDR3nt: TGTGCCAGCAGCAGGACAGGGGCTCACTCTGGAAACACCATATATTTT
CDR3aa: CASSRTGAHSGNTIYF

d_gene: NA
abundance: NA
v_gene: TRBV6-5
j_gene: TRBJ1-1
CDR3nt: TGTGCCAGCAGTTATGGAGGACGAGCTTTCTTT
CDR3aa: CASSYGGRAFF

d_gene: TRBD2
abundance: NA
v_gene: TRBV20-1
j_gene: TRBJ2-1
CDR3nt: TGCAGTGCTAGTAAACCTAGCGGGGTTAATGAGCAGTTCTTC
CDR3aa: CSASKPSGVNEQFF

d_gene: NA
abundance: NA
v_gene: TRBV20-1
j_gene: TRBJ1-3
CDR3nt: TGCAGTGCTTGGGCCACGAACACCATATATTTT
CDR3aa: CSAWATNTIYF

d_gene: TRBD1
abundance: NA
v_gene: TRBV18
j_gene: TRBJ2-7
CDR3nt: TGTGCCAGCTCACCGGGACAGGGTCCGGCCTACGAGCAGTACTTC
CDR3aa: CASSPGQGPAYEQYF

d_gene: TRBD2
abundance: NA
v_gene: TRBV4-2
j_gene: TRBJ2-3
CDR3nt: TGTGCCAGCAGCCAACGTTCCGGGACTAGCGGGAGTGCAGATACGCAGTATTTT
CDR3aa: CASSQRSGTSGSADTQYF

d_gene: TRBD1
abundance: NA
v_gene: TRBV6-2/TRBV6-3
j_gene: TRBJ2-1
CDR3nt: TGTGCCAGCAGTTCGGACAGGGGGATTGGTGAGCAGTTCTTC
CDR3aa: CASSSDRGIGEQFF

d_gene: TRBD1
abundance: NA
v_gene: TRBV29-1
j_gene: TRBJ1-1
CDR3nt: TGCAGCGCAGAAAGACAGGGCAACACTGAAGCTTTCTTT
CDR3aa: CSAERQGNTEAFF

d_gene: NA
abundance: few
v_gene: TRBV7-2
j_gene: TRBJ1-5
CDR3nt: TGTGCCAGCAGCTCCGGACAACCATGGAGCAATCAGCCCCAGCATTTT
CDR3aa: CASSSGQPWSNQPQHF

d_gene: NA
abundance: NA
v_gene: TRBV27
j_gene: TRBJ2-2
CDR3nt: TGTGCCAGCAGTTTCCAGGGCCCCGGGGAGCTGTTTTTT
CDR3aa: CASSFQGPGELFF

d_gene: NA
abundance: NA
v_gene: TRBV18
j_gene: TRBJ1-1
CDR3nt: TGTGCCAGCTCACCGCTCGGGTCAAGCATGAACACTGAAGCTTTCTTT
CDR3aa: CASSPLGSSMNTEAFF

d_gene: TRBD2
abundance: NA
v_gene: TRBV29-1
j_gene: TRBJ2-3
CDR3nt: TGCAGCGTACTCCTCCGACTAGCGGGGACAGATACGCAGTATTTT
CDR3aa: CSVLLRLAGTDTQYF

d_gene: NA
abundance: NA
v_gene: TRBV5-1
j_gene: TRBJ2-7
CDR3nt: TGCGCCAGCAGCTTGGACGGGGGTATTTACGAGCAGTACTTC
CDR3aa: CASSLDGGIYEQYF

d_gene: NA
abundance: NA
v_gene: TRBV30
j_gene: TRBJ1-5
CDR3nt: TGTGCCTGGAGCAAGGGACTTAGCAATCAGCCCCAGCATTTT
CDR3aa: CAWSKGLSNQPQHF